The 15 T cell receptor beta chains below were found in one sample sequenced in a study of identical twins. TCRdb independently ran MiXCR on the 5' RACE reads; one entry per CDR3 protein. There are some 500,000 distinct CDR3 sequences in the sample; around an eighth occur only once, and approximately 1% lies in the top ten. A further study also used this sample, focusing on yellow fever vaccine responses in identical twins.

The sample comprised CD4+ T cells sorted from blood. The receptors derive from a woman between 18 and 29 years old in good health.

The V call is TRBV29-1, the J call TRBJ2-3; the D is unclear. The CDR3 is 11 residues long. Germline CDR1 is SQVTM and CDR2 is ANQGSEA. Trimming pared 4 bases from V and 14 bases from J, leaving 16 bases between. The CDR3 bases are TGCAGCGTTGTATCAGCTACCGGTGGGTATTTT. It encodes CSVVSATGGYF.

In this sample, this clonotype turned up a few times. The DNA of the CDR3 is TGTGCCAGCAGTAGCTCCGGGACAGGGGAAACCTACGAGCAGTACTTC. Its protein is CASSSSGTGETYEQYF. The chain recombines TRBV28 with TRBJ2-7; 10 nucleotides align to TRBD1. Germline V gives CDR1 MDHEN, CDR2 SYDVKM. CDR3 length: 16 residues. The junction had 9 bases not matched to a gene; V was cut back by 5 bases and J by 2 bases. The entire variable domain, with the rest obtained from reference TRBV28 and TRBJ2-7, is as follows: DVKVTQSSRYLVKRTGEKVFLECVQDMDHENMFWYRQDPGLGLRLIYFSYDVKMKEKGDIPEGYSVSREKKERFSLILESASTNQTSMYLCASSSSGTGETYEQYFGPGTRLTVT.

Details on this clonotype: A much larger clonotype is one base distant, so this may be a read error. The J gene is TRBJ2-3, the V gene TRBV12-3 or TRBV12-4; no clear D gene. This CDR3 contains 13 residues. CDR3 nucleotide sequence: TGTGCCAGCATGTCGAGTGGCACAGATATGCAGTATTTT. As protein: CASMSSGTDMQYF.

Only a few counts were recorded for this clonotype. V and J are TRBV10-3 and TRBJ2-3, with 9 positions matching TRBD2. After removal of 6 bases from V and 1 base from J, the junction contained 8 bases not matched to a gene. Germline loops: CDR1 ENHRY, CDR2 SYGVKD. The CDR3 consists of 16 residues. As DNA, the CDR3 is TGTGCCATCAGCGCCCTTAGCGGGAGTGGCACAGATACGCAGTATTTT. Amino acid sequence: CAISALSGSGTDTQYF.

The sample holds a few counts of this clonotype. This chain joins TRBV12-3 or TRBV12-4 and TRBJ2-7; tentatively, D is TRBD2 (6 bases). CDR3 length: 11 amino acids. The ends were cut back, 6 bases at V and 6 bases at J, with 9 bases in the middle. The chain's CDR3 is CASRGGSEQYF. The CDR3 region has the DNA TGTGCCAGCAGGGGGGGATCCGAGCAGTACTTC.

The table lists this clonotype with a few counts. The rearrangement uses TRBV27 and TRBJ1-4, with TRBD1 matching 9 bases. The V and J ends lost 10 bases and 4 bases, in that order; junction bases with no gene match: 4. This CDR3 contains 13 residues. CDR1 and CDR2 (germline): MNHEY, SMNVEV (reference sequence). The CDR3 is CATMDRGNEKLFF. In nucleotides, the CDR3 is TGTGCCACTATGGACAGGGGTAATGAAAAACTGTTTTTT.

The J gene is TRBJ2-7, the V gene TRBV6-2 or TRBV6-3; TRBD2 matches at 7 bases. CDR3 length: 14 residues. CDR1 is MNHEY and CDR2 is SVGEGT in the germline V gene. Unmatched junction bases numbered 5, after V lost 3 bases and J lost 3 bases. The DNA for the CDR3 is TGTGCCAGCAGTTATGGTGCTAGCGGCTACGAGCAGTACTTC. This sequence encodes CASSYGASGYEQYF.

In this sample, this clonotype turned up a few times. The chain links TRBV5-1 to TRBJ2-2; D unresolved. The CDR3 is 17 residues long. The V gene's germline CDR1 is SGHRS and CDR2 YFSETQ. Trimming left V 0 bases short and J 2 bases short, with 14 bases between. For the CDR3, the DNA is TGCGCCAGCAGCTTGGGGGGAACAGACACCAACACCGGGGAGCTGTTTTTT. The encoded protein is CASSLGGTDTNTGELFF.

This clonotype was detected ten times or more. CDR3 in amino acids: CASSQVQGVGNTEAFF. The CDR3 DNA reads as TGTGCCAGCAGCCAAGTACAGGGGGTGGGGAACACTGAAGCTTTCTTT. The chain couples TRBV14 to TRBJ1-1, with TRBD1 matching over 8 bases. From germline, CDR1 is SGHDN and CDR2 FVKESK. This CDR3 contains 16 residues. Unmatched junction bases numbered 5, after V lost 1 base and J lost 1 base.

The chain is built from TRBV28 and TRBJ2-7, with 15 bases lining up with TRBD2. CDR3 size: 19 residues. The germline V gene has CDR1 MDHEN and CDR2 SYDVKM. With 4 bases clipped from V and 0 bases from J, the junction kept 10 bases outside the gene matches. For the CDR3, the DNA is TGTGCCAGCAGTTACAAGGCCGGGACTAGCGGGAGGTTCTCCTACGAGCAGTACTTC. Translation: CASSYKAGTSGRFSYEQYF.

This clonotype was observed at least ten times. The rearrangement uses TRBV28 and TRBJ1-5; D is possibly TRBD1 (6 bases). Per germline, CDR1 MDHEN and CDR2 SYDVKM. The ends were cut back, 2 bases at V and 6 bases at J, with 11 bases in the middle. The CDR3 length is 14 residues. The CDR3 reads CASSLGGDGQPQHF. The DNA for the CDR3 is TGTGCCAGCAGTTTAGGGGGCGACGGTCAGCCCCAGCATTTT.

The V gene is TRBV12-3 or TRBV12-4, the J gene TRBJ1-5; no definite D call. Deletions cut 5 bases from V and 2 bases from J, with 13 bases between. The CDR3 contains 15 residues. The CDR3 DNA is TGTGCCAGCAGTCTATGGGATTGGGGCAATCAGCCCCAGCATTTT. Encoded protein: CASSLWDWGNQPQHF.

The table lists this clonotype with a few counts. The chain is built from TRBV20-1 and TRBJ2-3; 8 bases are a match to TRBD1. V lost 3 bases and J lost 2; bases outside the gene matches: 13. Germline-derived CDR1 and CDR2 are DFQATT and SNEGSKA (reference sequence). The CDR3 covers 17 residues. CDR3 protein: CSASHRGQGQPTDTQYF. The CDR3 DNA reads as TGCAGTGCTAGCCATCGAGGACAGGGTCAACCCACAGATACGCAGTATTTT.

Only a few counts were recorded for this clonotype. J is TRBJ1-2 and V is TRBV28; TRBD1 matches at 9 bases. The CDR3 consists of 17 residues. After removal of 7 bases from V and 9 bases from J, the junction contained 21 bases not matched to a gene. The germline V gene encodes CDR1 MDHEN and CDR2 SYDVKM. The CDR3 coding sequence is TGTGCCAGCAACTCCCAGGGGAAGGGACAGGGAGGTGGTCGCTACACCTTC. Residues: CASNSQGKGQGGGRYTF.

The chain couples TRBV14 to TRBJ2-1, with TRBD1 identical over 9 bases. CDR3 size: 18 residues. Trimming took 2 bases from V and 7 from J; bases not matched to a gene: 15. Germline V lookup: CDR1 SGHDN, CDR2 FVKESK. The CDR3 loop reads CASSQRGGWGQGNNEQFF. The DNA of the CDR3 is TGTGCCAGCAGCCAACGAGGAGGGTGGGGACAGGGAAATAATGAGCAGTTCTTC.